The 19 T cell receptor beta chains given below trace back to one sample, sequenced in a study of blood T cell repertoires in COVID-19. Clones were read by immunoSEQ multiplex PCR, and TCRdb kept only the in-frame ones, dropping some. The sample includes roughly 240,000 clones, roughly nine tenths of them seen just once. Material for sequencing was peripheral blood. These receptors came from a man aged 18 to 35 with active or convalescent COVID-19.

The CDR3 DNA reads as TGTGCCAGCAGCCAACGCGCAGGGAGGGGCTACACCTTC. Protein: CASSQRAGRGYTF. V gene TRBV3-1 (or the pseudogene TRBV3-2) combines with J gene TRBJ1-2; perhaps TRBD1 as D (5 bases). Trimming cost V 2 bases and J 8 bases, with 12 bases left between them. The CDR3 totals 13 residues. From germline, CDR1 is LGHDT and CDR2 YNNKEL (reference sequence).

This clone was counted a few times. The sample has other DNA sequences that encode this CDR3 too. The genes are TRBV7-9 and TRBJ2-3, with 8 bases identical to TRBD2. The ends lost 3 bases at V and 0 bases at J; junction bases unmatched: 5. There are 16 residues in the CDR3. Germline loops: CDR1 SEHNR, CDR2 FQNEAQ (reference sequence). CDR3 residues: CASSLVLAGSTDTQYF. The CDR3 DNA reads TGTGCCAGCAGCTTGGTGCTAGCGGGTAGCACAGATACGCAGTATTTT.

CDR3 nucleotides: TGTGCCAGCAGTTTTTGGAGCACTGAAGCTTTCTTT. Its protein is CASSFWSTEAFF. The gene calls are TRBV28 and TRBJ1-1, with D hard to call. This CDR3 spans 12 amino acids. Germline CDR1 is MDHEN and CDR2 is SYDVKM. Trimming left V 3 bases short and J 4 bases short, with 6 bases between.

The chain employs TRBV24-1 and TRBJ2-7; 13 positions match TRBD2. V gave up 6 bases and J gave up 2 bases; unmatched junction bases: 6. The CDR3 consists of 16 residues. Germline V gives CDR1 KGHDR, CDR2 SFDVKD. The CDR3 reads CATSSVGTSGTYEQYF. CDR3 DNA: TGTGCCACCAGTTCTGTAGGGACTAGCGGGACCTACGAGCAGTACTTC.

The chain recombines TRBV10-3 with TRBJ1-1; 7 nucleotides agree with TRBD1. J gave up 1 base and V 7 bases, and 3 bases lay outside the gene matches. From germline, CDR1 is ENHRY and CDR2 SYGVKD. The CDR3 loop spans 13 amino acids. In nucleotides, the CDR3 is TGTGCCATCAAGGGACAGACGAACACTGAAGCTTTCTTT. Residues: CAIKGQTNTEAFF.

The V gene is TRBV25-1, the J gene TRBJ1-2; D remains ambiguous. Germline values: CDR1 MGHDK, CDR2 SYGVNS. The V end lost 6 bases, the J end lost 8 bases, and 22 bases lay between the germline ends. The CDR3 has 15 residues. The CDR3 DNA sequence: TGTGCCAGCAGCACAGACTACGGTGGGGTGGGCGGCTACACCTTC. Translated: CASSTDYGGVGGYTF.

CDR3 loop: CASSAGQLEHEQYF. The CDR3 nucleotides are TGTGCCAGCAGCGCTGGACAGCTGGAACACGAGCAGTACTTC. The chain links TRBV5-6 to TRBJ2-7, with D possibly being TRBD1 (6 bases). Germline-derived CDR1 and CDR2 are SGHDT and YYEEEE. Trimming pared 4 bases from V and 5 bases from J, leaving 16 bases between. This CDR3 contains 14 residues. The variable domain in full, with the rest retrieved from reference TRBV5-6 and TRBJ2-7, is DAGVTQSPTHLIKTRGQQVTLRCSPKSGHDTVSWYQQALGQGPQFIFQYYEEEERQRGNFPDRFSGHQFPNYSSELNVNALLLGDSALYLCASSAGQLEHEQYFGPGTRLTVT.

The rearrangement links TRBV29-1 to TRBJ1-2, with D perhaps matching TRBD1 (5 bases). Per the germline V gene, CDR1 is SQVTM and CDR2 is ANQGSEA. Trimming cost V 4 bases and J 8 bases, with 17 bases left between them. This CDR3 region has 13 residues. CDR3 coding DNA: TGCAGCGTTGTGGGGGGAACGGACCCCGGCTACACCTTC. It translates to CSVVGGTDPGYTF.

The V and J genes are TRBV3-1 (or the pseudogene TRBV3-2) and TRBJ2-3, with D perhaps matching TRBD1 (6 bases). CDR1 and CDR2 from the germline V gene are LGHDT and YNNKEL (reference sequence). V lost 7 bases and J lost 5, with 16 bases in between. The CDR3 is 14 residues long. The CDR3 loop is CASNNRELEDTQYF. The CDR3 DNA reads as TGTGCCAGCAATAACAGGGAGCTTGAAGATACGCAGTATTTT.

The chain uses TRBV7-2 and TRBJ2-3; D gene ambiguous. CDR3 length: 13 amino acids. V lost 5 bases and J lost 6, with 12 bases in between. Germline V gives CDR1 SGHTA, CDR2 FQGNSA. CDR3 nucleotides: TGTGCCAGCAGCCCGGTTAGCCCTGATACGCAGTATTTT. This sequence encodes CASSPVSPDTQYF.

This chain uses TRBV9 with TRBJ1-5; tentative D call: TRBD1 (5 bases). Germline lookup yields CDR1 SGDLS and CDR2 YYNGEE. The CDR3 loop spans 15 amino acids. Trimming pared 4 bases from V and 6 bases from J, leaving 17 bases between. CDR3 protein: CASSPDGGRSQPQHF. CDR3 sequence (DNA): TGTGCCAGCAGCCCCGACGGGGGGAGGTCTCAGCCCCAGCATTTT.

This chain's CDR3 is CASTVGRRVNTGELFF. DNA for the CDR3: TGTGCCAGCACCGTCGGTCGGAGGGTGAACACCGGGGAGCTGTTTTTT. The chain links TRBV27 to TRBJ2-2; maybe TRBD2 (6 bases). Germline CDR1 is MNHEY and CDR2 is SMNVEV (reference sequence). This CDR3 spans 16 amino acids. Trimming took off 7 bases at V and 1 base at J, with 16 bases between the two ends.

A single count supports this clone. This chain joins TRBV10-1 and TRBJ2-7; no clear D. Germline CDR1 reads WNHNN; CDR2 reads SYGVQD (reference sequence). V was clipped by 7 bases and J by 1 base, with 17 bases between them. The CDR3 runs to 15 residues. The chain's CDR3 is CASMKWLRRSYEQYF. CDR3 in DNA: TGCGCCAGCATGAAATGGCTTAGGCGGTCCTACGAGCAGTACTTC.

V gene TRBV11-3 combines with J gene TRBJ1-1, with TRBD1 as a possible D gene (6 bases). The CDR3 is 14 amino acids. Germline CDR1 and CDR2: SGHNT and YENEEA. Deletions cut 1 base from V and 6 bases from J, with 12 bases between. The CDR3 is CASSLGQGQAEAFF. The DNA of the CDR3 is TGTGCCAGCAGCTTAGGCCAGGGGCAGGCTGAAGCTTTCTTT.

The chain couples TRBV19 to TRBJ1-2; D uncertain. Trimming cost V 3 bases and J 8 bases, with 10 bases left between them. The CDR3 is made up of 12 amino acids. The germline V gene encodes CDR1 LNHDA and CDR2 SQIVND (reference sequence). DNA for the CDR3: TGTGCCAGTAGTATTGAGCGTGGCGGCTACACCTTC. As protein: CASSIERGGYTF.

The chain has TRBV19 and TRBJ1-1; 8 bases agree with TRBD1. Unmatched junction bases numbered 8, after V lost 6 bases and J lost 8 bases. Germline CDR1 reads LNHDA; CDR2 reads SQIVND (reference sequence). CDR3 length: 13 amino acids. The CDR3 sequence is CASSQDRDREAFF. In nucleotides, the CDR3 is TGTGCCAGTAGCCAAGACCGGGACAGGGAAGCTTTCTTT.

The DNA for the CDR3 is TGTGCCAGCAGTCAAAAGCGCTTCTATGGCTACACCTTC. Translating it yields CASSQKRFYGYTF. The rearrangement links TRBV5-6 to TRBJ1-2; no clear D gene. CDR3 length: 13 amino acids. Germline V gene lookup returns CDR1 SGHDT and CDR2 YYEEEE. The germline V and J ends were trimmed by 5 bases and 4 bases, with 12 bases remaining between them.

Only a few counts were recorded for this clone. V gene TRBV3-1 (or the pseudogene TRBV3-2) combines with J gene TRBJ1-5; 12 positions agree with TRBD1. The CDR3 is 16 residues long. Trimming at V came to 1 base and at J to 3 bases, leaving 1 base not matched to a gene. Per germline, CDR1 LGHDT and CDR2 YNNKEL (reference sequence). CDR3 DNA: TGTGCCAGCAGCCAAGCGGGACAGGGGGCCAATCAGCCCCAGCATTTT. Protein: CASSQAGQGANQPQHF.

This clone was observed a few times. V and J are TRBV28 and TRBJ1-6; D ambiguous. The CDR3 spans 15 residues. Germline V gene sequence: CDR1 MDHEN, CDR2 SYDVKM. Trimming removed 8 bases from V and 10 bases from J, with 21 bases in between. Written as DNA, the CDR3 is TGTGCCAGCGTCATTTCCTTGGTCTCGGGATCACCCCTCCACTTT. Protein sequence: CASVISLVSGSPLHF.